One and the same sample provided the 28 T cell receptor beta chains below, sequenced in a study of blood T cell repertoires in COVID-19 (TCRdb year 2020). Libraries were made using the immunoSEQ multiplex PCR assay. Imported from immuneACCESS, the table was reduced by TCRdb to in-frame sequences with V and J called. These copies leave out some clones; in studies compared against another copy, an unresolved V gene accounts for under half, and the cause of the remainder is not known. The sample has 97,000 or so clones on record, around four fifths of them singletons. The top ten clones comprise over 9.5% of the sample. What was sequenced was peripheral blood. The receptor source for this set is a middle-aged man with active or convalescent COVID-19.

This clone appeared a single time. An end of the junction does not agree with germline; a read error may underlie this. This sequence joins TRBV28 and TRBJ2-7, with a tentative D call TRBD1 (6 bases). The CDR3 is 14 residues long. The germline V gene encodes CDR1 MDHEN and CDR2 SYDVKM. CDR3 protein: CANSLTGLLYEQYF. CDR3 DNA sequence: TGTGCCAACAGTTTAACAGGGTTACTCTACGAGCAGTACTTC.

The chain couples TRBV30 to TRBJ2-1, with 7 nucleotides matching TRBD1. This CDR3 spans 14 amino acids. The V segment lost 3 bases and the J segment 3 bases; nucleotides outside the gene matches: 5. Germline CDR1 and CDR2: GTSNPN and SVGIG (reference sequence). Here the CDR3 DNA reads TGTGCCTGGAGGAGACAGGGTCACTACAATGAGCAGTTCTTC. This gives the protein CAWRRQGHYNEQFF. Variable domain in full (rest from reference TRBV30 and TRBJ2-1): SQTIHQWPATLVQPVGSPLSLECTVEGTSNPNLYWYRQAAGRGLQLLFYSVGIGQISSEVPQNLSASRPQDRQFILSSKKLLLSDSGFYLCAWRRQGHYNEQFFGPGTRLTVL.

The rearrangement joins TRBV12-3 or TRBV12-4 to TRBJ1-5; D unresolved. Trimming cost V 3 bases and J 2 bases, with 5 bases left between them. The CDR3 length is 13 residues. CDR3 bases: TGTGCCAGCAGTTTTAGCGGCAATCAGCCCCAGCATTTT. Translated, it gives CASSFSGNQPQHF.

The rearrangement links TRBV6-4 to TRBJ1-2, with D possibly matching TRBD1 (5 bases). Deletions cut 1 base from V and 3 bases from J, with 9 bases between. Germline CDR1 reads MRHNA; CDR2 reads SNTAGT. CDR3 length: 14 residues. The CDR3 region is CASSDWAGHYGYTF. The CDR3 DNA reads as TGTGCCAGCAGTGACTGGGCAGGGCACTATGGCTACACCTTC.

The V call is TRBV5-8, the J call TRBJ1-5, with TRBD1 as a possible D gene (6 bases). CDR3 length: 12 amino acids. V was clipped by 0 bases and J by 9 bases, with 7 bases between them. Germline-derived CDR1 and CDR2 are SGHTS and YDEGEE. The CDR3 coding sequence is TGTGCCAGCAGCTTGGGAGGGGGGCCCCAGCATTTT. It specifies CASSLGGGPQHF.

The gene calls are TRBV12-3 or TRBV12-4 and TRBJ2-5; TRBD1 matches at 8 bases. Trimming removed 4 bases from V and 3 bases from J; junction bases left unmatched: 1. The CDR3 sequence is 13 residues long. CDR3 region: CASSWGQEETQYF. In DNA form, the CDR3 reads TGTGCCAGCAGTTGGGGACAGGAAGAGACCCAGTACTTC.

This chain connects TRBV3-1 (or the pseudogene TRBV3-2) to TRBJ2-1; 13 bases are a match to TRBD2. The CDR3 length is 18 residues. V was clipped by 4 bases and J by 1 base; unmatched bases: 7. The germline V gene has CDR1 LGHDT and CDR2 YNNKEL (reference sequence). The CDR3 is CASSRTSGGLRSYNEQFF. CDR3 nucleotides: TGTGCCAGCAGCCGGACTAGCGGGGGCCTTAGATCCTACAATGAGCAGTTCTTC.

This clone was counted a few times. The chain is built from TRBV7-2 and TRBJ1-1; 7 nucleotides agree with TRBD1. The germline V gene has CDR1 SGHTA and CDR2 FQGNSA. The CDR3 is 14 amino acids. J lost 4 bases, V lost 4 bases, and 6 bases had no gene match. The CDR3, as DNA: TGTGCCAGCAGCTCAGATTCAGGGGGCACTGAAGCTTTCTTT. Protein product: CASSSDSGGTEAFF.

This sequence joins TRBV6-5 and TRBJ2-7; 8 bases line up with TRBD1. Germline V gene lookup returns CDR1 MNHEY and CDR2 SVGAGI. V dropped 1 base and J dropped 6; count of bases not matched to a gene: 5. The CDR3 is 14 residues long. DNA for the CDR3: TGTGCCAGCAGTTACTTCGGACAGGGAGGCGAGCAGTACTTC. Protein: CASSYFGQGGEQYF.

This clone has just one count. The rearrangement joins TRBV5-6 to TRBJ1-1, with D tentatively TRBD1 (6 bases). This CDR3 is built from 13 residues. The ends were cut back, 1 base at V and 3 bases at J, with 7 bases in the middle. Germline assignment: CDR1 SGHDT and CDR2 YYEEEE. The DNA for the CDR3 is TGTGCCAGCAGCTTGTCAGGGGACACTGAAGCTTTCTTT. It codes for CASSLSGDTEAFF.

J is TRBJ1-1 and V is TRBV7-2, with D tentatively TRBD1 (5 bases). CDR3 size: 13 residues. Germline assignment: CDR1 SGHTA and CDR2 FQGNSA. V lost 6 bases and J 6 bases, leaving 14 bases between the germline ends. CDR3: CASRSQGTAEAFF. The CDR3, as DNA: TGTGCCAGCAGGTCTCAGGGTACCGCTGAAGCTTTCTTT.

This chain connects TRBV7-3 to TRBJ2-1, with 9 bases identical to TRBD2. Germline loops: CDR1 SGHTA, CDR2 FQGTGA. CDR3 length: 14 amino acids. Trimming took 5 bases from V and 7 from J; bases not matched to a gene: 6. The CDR3 is CASSPAGGVNEQFF. The CDR3 DNA reads TGTGCCAGCAGCCCAGCGGGGGGAGTTAATGAGCAGTTCTTC.

This clone has only one observation. The chain combines TRBV6-6 with TRBJ1-6, with TRBD1 as a possible D gene (6 bases). CDR1 is MNHNY, CDR2 SVGAGI, per germline (reference sequence). The CDR3 loop spans 13 amino acids. Trimming pared 5 bases from V and 10 bases from J, leaving 12 bases between. The CDR3 loop is CASSPQGNSPLHF. Written as DNA, the CDR3 is TGTGCCAGCAGTCCACAGGGTAACTCACCCCTCCACTTT.

This clone turned up a few times. This chain links TRBV7-2 with TRBJ2-7, with D possibly being TRBD1 (5 bases). This CDR3 has 13 residues. Germline CDR1 reads SGHTA; CDR2 reads FQGNSA. V shed 3 bases and J shed 3 bases, with 9 bases lying between them. The CDR3 here is CASSFQGVYEQYF. As DNA, the CDR3 is TGTGCCAGCAGCTTCCAGGGTGTCTACGAGCAGTACTTC.

This chain links TRBV6-2 or TRBV6-3 with TRBJ2-3, with 11 bases fitting TRBD2. Germline loops: CDR1 MNHEY, CDR2 SVGEGT. CDR3 size: 14 residues. Germline trimming cut 6 bases from V and 7 bases from J; bases unmatched to any gene: 6. The CDR3 bases are TGTGCCAGCAGCCCTAGCGGGGGGATGCATACGCAGTATTTT. This codes for CASSPSGGMHTQYF.

The chain carries TRBV6-5 and TRBJ1-2; D is uncertain. The CDR3 is 13 amino acids. The V and J ends lost 6 bases and 5 bases respectively, with 13 bases between them. Germline V lookup: CDR1 MNHEY, CDR2 SVGAGI. CDR3 loop: CASSPERLYGYTF. DNA for the CDR3: TGTGCCAGCAGCCCCGAGAGGTTGTATGGCTACACCTTC.

The chain employs TRBV2 and TRBJ2-2; possible D gene TRBD2, 6 bases. The V gene lost 6 bases and the J gene lost 4 bases, with 12 bases spanning the gap. Germline V gives CDR1 SNHLY, CDR2 FYNNEI. This CDR3 contains 14 residues. The CDR3 loop reads CASRGLLSTGELFF. The CDR3 nucleotides read TGTGCCAGCAGGGGACTTTTGAGCACCGGGGAGCTGTTTTTT.

V is TRBV30 and J is TRBJ1-1; the D is unclear. This CDR3 contains 13 residues. CDR1 is GTSNPN and CDR2 is SVGIG in the germline V gene (reference sequence). V shed 0 bases and J shed 2 bases, with 7 bases lying between them. The CDR3 nucleotides read TGTGCCTGGAGTGTATCCCTAAACACTGAAGCTTTCTTT. The encoded protein is CAWSVSLNTEAFF.

The gene calls are TRBV30 and TRBJ1-3; D ambiguous. The CDR3 is 13 residues long. Looked up from germline, CDR1 is GTSNPN and CDR2 is SVGIG (reference sequence). The V end lost 3 bases, the J end lost 0 bases, and 6 bases lay between the germline ends. Here the CDR3 reads CAWRRSSGNTIYF. The CDR3 region has the DNA TGTGCCTGGAGGAGGAGCTCTGGAAACACCATATATTTT.

The chain carries TRBV7-9 and TRBJ1-6, with 7 bases that match TRBD1. V shed 7 bases and J 9 bases; nucleotides not matched to a gene: 9. CDR3 length: 14 amino acids. The germline V gene encodes CDR1 SEHNR and CDR2 FQNEAQ (reference sequence). The CDR3: CASNTGAKGSPLHF. For the CDR3, the DNA is TGTGCCAGCAACACAGGGGCCAAGGGTTCACCCCTCCACTTT. Full variable domain (remainder filled in from reference TRBV7-9 and TRBJ1-6): DTGVSQNPRHKITKRGQNVTFRCDPISEHNRLYWYRQTLGQGPEFLTYFQNEAQLEKSRLLSDRFSAERPKGSFSTLEIQRTEQGDSAMYLCASNTGAKGSPLHFGNGTRLTVT.

This clone was seen a single time. The chain employs TRBV9 and TRBJ1-5; 8 positions agree with TRBD1. V dropped 4 bases and J dropped 7; count of bases not matched to a gene: 10. There are 15 residues in the CDR3. CDR1 and CDR2 (germline): SGDLS, YYNGEE. The CDR3 loop reads CASSPSQGAGQPQHF. The CDR3 DNA reads as TGTGCCAGCAGCCCATCGCAGGGGGCCGGGCAGCCCCAGCATTTT. The full variable domain, rest sourced from reference TRBV9 and TRBJ1-5, is DSGVTQTPKHLITATGQRVTLRCSPRSGDLSVYWYQQSLDQGLQFLIQYYNGEERAKGNILERFSAQQFPDLHSELNLSSLELGDSALYFCASSPSQGAGQPQHFGDGTRLSIL.

The chain combines TRBV7-9 with TRBJ1-3, with 10 nucleotides matching TRBD1. This CDR3 contains 15 residues. J was trimmed by 2 bases and V by 5 bases; bases with no gene match: 3. Germline V gene lookup returns CDR1 SEHNR and CDR2 FQNEAQ (reference sequence). The CDR3 spells CASSAGTGAGNTIYF. In DNA form, the CDR3 reads TGTGCCAGCAGCGCCGGGACAGGGGCTGGAAACACCATATATTTT.

The chain is built from TRBV3-1 (or the pseudogene TRBV3-2) and TRBJ1-1, with D uncertain. The germline V and J ends were trimmed by 4 bases and 4 bases, with 16 bases remaining between them. CDR1 LGHDT and CDR2 YNNKEL come from the germline V gene (reference sequence). This CDR3 is 15 amino acids long. In nucleotides, the CDR3 is TGTGCCAGCAGCCTCGGCGGAGCCTCGCGCACTGAAGCTTTCTTT. Translated, it gives CASSLGGASRTEAFF.

The V and J genes are TRBV6-5 and TRBJ1-2, with 8 bases lining up with TRBD1. Trimming at V came to 6 bases and at J to 14 bases, leaving 14 bases not matched to a gene. The CDR3 extends over 13 amino acids. CDR1 and CDR2 from the germline V gene are MNHEY and SVGAGI. CDR3 sequence reads: CASSPGQGALGTF. The CDR3 DNA reads TGTGCCAGCAGCCCAGGACAGGGCGCCTTGGGTACCTTC.

This chain connects TRBV14 to TRBJ2-1, with D possibly matching TRBD2 (5 bases). This CDR3 is 13 amino acids long. Germline loops: CDR1 SGHDN, CDR2 FVKESK. Deletions cut 7 bases from V and 5 bases from J, with 12 bases between. This chain's CDR3 is CASTPGSNNEQFF. CDR3 bases: TGTGCCAGCACTCCTGGGAGCAACAATGAGCAGTTCTTC. Together with reference TRBV14 and TRBJ2-1, the CDR3 gives the full variable domain: EAGVTQFPSHSVIEKGQTVTLRCDPISGHDNLYWYRRVMGKEIKFLLHFVKESKQDESGMPNNRFLAERTGGTYSTLKVQPAELEDSGVYFCASTPGSNNEQFFGPGTRLTVL.

The rearrangement links TRBV27 to TRBJ2-1; 8 bases map to TRBD2. V was clipped by 6 bases and J by 7 bases; unmatched bases: 5. CDR1 and CDR2 from the germline V gene are MNHEY and SMNVEV (reference sequence). This CDR3 spans 13 amino acids. CDR3 protein: CASSSGGSNEQFF. In DNA form, the CDR3 reads TGTGCCAGCAGCAGCGGGGGCTCAAATGAGCAGTTCTTC.

This clone came up once. The chain carries TRBV24-1 and TRBJ1-3; 10 bases map to TRBD1. V lost 7 bases, J lost 7 bases, and 9 bases stayed unmatched. Per the germline V gene, CDR1 is KGHDR and CDR2 is SFDVKD. This CDR3 comprises 15 residues. The CDR3 loop reads CATSSHETGGNTIYF. CDR3 bases: TGTGCCACCAGCTCTCACGAGACAGGGGGCAACACCATATATTTT.

This clone was counted between two and nine times. This sequence joins TRBV7-9 and TRBJ2-1; 7 bases align to TRBD2. CDR1 is SEHNR, CDR2 FQNEAQ, per germline (reference sequence). This CDR3 region has 17 residues. J gave up 2 bases and V 2 bases, and 9 bases lay outside the gene matches. The CDR3 sequence: CASSLWGTTPTYNEQFF. CDR3 sequence (DNA): TGTGCCAGCAGCTTATGGGGGACTACACCGACCTACAATGAGCAGTTCTTC.